This TCR beta chain originates from a study of cytomegalovirus exposure and HLA in healthy donors. Study conclusions and caveats: Later analysis identified about 17,000 TCR beta sequences associated with HLA alleles, using a false discovery rate threshold of 0.05.

Of note for this clone: Its antigen is not known.

CDR1 SGHNT and CDR2 YENEEA come from the germline V gene. CDR3 size: 15 residues. The trim removed 4 bases at V and 1 base at J, leaving 3 bases unmatched. The primer mix had 60 Vbeta and 13 Jbeta primers. The assay was immunoSEQ multiplex PCR, and TCRdb's table has in-frame clones only and misses some. Of 85,000 to 100,000 clones listed, around 80% are singletons. The chain has TRBV11-3 and TRBJ2-7; 11 bases are shared with TRBD1. The sequence was obtained from a man aged 30 to 45 in good health and CMV-seronegative. The sequenced sample was PBMCs. The DNA for the CDR3 is TGTGCCAGCAGCTCCGGGACAGGGGGATCCTACGAGCAGTACTTC. The encoded protein is CASSSGTGGSYEQYF.